This TCR beta chain was recorded in a study of Ad26.COV2.S vaccination and SARS-CoV-2 variants. Assay: immunoSEQ multiplex PCR; the TCRdb copy retains only in-frame clones and omits some. The sample yields under 500,000 clones, roughly 90% seen once. Regarding treatment: roughly 19 received Ad26.COV2.S at low or high dose, single or two shots; about 5 received placebo; per-sample allocation not given. All samples were drawn on day 63, counting from the first vaccine or placebo injection. The clonotype originates from a person aged 18-60 years who received the Ad26.COV2.S COVID-19 vaccine or a placebo. The sequences come from peripheral blood, collected in a trial of Ad26.COV2.S vaccine versus placebo.

The CDR3: CASSSQGVSYDTQYF. DNA of the CDR3: TGTGCCAGCAGCTCACAGGGGGTTTCATATGATACGCAGTATTTT. The chain combines TRBV13 with TRBJ2-3, with 8 positions matching TRBD1. J lost 6 bases, V lost 4 bases, and 9 bases had no gene match. Germline-derived CDR1 and CDR2 are PRHDT and FYEKMQ (reference sequence). There are 15 residues in the CDR3.